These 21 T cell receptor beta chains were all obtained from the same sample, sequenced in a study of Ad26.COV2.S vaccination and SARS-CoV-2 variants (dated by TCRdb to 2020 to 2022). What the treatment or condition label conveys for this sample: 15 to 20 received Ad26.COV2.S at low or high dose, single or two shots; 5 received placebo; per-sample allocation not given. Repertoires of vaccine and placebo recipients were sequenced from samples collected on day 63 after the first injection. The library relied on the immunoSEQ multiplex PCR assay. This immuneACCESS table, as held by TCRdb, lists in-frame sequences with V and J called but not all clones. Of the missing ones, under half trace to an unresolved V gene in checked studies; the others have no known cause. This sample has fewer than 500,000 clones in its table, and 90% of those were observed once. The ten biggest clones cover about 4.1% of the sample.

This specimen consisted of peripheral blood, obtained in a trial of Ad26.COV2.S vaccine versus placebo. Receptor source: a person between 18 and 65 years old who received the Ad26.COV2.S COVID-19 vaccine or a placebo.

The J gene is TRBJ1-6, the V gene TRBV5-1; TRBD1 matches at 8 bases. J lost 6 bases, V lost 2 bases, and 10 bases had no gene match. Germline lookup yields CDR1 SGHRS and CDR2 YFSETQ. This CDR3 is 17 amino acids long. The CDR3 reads CASSLGPRTGGNSPLHF. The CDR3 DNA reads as TGCGCCAGCAGCTTAGGGCCTCGTACAGGGGGTAATTCACCCCTCCACTTT.

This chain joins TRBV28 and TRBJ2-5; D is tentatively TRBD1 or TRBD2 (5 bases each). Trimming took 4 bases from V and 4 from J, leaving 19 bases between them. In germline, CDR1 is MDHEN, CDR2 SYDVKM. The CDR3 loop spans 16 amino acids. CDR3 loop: CASSWLLGGVGETQYF. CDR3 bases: TGTGCCAGCAGTTGGCTCCTTGGGGGAGTCGGAGAGACCCAGTACTTC. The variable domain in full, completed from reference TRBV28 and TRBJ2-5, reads DVKVTQSSRYLVKRTGEKVFLECVQDMDHENMFWYRQDPGLGLRLIYFSYDVKMKEKGDIPEGYSVSREKKERFSLILESASTNQTSMYLCASSWLLGGVGETQYFGPGTRLLVL.

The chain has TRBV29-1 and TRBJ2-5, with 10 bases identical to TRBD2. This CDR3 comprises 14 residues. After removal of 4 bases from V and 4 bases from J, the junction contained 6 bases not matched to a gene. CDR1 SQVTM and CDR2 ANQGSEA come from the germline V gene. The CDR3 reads CSVAAGGYGETQYF. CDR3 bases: TGCAGCGTTGCAGCGGGAGGGTATGGAGAGACCCAGTACTTC. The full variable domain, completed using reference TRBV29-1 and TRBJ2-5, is SAVISQKPSRDICQRGTSLTIQCQVDSQVTMMFWYRQQPGQSLTLIATANQGSEATYESGFVIDKFPISRPNLTFSTLTVSNMSPEDSSIYLCSVAAGGYGETQYFGPGTRLLVL.

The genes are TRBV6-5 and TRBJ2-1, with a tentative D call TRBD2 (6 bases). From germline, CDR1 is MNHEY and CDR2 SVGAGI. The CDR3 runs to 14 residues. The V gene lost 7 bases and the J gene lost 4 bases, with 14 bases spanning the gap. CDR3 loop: CASMSGSGYNEQFF. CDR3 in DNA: TGTGCCAGCATGTCGGGTAGCGGTTACAATGAGCAGTTCTTC.

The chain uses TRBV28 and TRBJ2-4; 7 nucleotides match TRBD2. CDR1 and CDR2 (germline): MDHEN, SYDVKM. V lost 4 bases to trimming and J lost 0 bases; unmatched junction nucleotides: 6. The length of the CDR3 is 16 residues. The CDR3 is CASSSSGEIAKNIQYF. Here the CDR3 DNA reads TGTGCCAGCAGTTCTAGCGGCGAAATAGCCAAAAACATTCAGTACTTC.

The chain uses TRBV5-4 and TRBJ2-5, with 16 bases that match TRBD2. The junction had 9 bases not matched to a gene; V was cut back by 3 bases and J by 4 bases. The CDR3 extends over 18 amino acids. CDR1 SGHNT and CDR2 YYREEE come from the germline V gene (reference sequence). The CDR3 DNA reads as TGTGCCAGCAGCTCCCCGGGACTAGCGGGAGGGCCGGGAGAGACCCAGTACTTC. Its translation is CASSSPGLAGGPGETQYF.

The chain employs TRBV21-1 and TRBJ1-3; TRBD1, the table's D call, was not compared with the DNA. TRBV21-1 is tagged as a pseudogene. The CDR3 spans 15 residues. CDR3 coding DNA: TGTGCCAGCAGCATGGTCAGGGGGCCTGGAAACACCATATATTTT. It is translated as CASSMVRGPGNTIYF.

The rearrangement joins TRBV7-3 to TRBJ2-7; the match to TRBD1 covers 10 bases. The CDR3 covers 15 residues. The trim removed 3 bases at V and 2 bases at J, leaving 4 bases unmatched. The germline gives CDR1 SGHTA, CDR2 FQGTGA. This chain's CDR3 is CASSFGTGDTYEQYF. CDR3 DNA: TGTGCCAGCAGCTTTGGGACAGGGGACACCTACGAGCAGTACTTC.

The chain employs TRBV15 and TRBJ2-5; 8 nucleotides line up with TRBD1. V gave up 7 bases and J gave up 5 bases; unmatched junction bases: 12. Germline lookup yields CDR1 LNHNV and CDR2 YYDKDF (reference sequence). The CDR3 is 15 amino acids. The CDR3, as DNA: TGTGCCACCACCCCACTCAGGGGGCGCGGGGAGACCCAGTACTTC. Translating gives CATTPLRGRGETQYF.

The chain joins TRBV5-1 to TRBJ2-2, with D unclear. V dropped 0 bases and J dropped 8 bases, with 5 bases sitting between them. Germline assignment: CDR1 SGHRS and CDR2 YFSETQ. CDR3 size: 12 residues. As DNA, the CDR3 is TGCGCCAGCAGCTTGGATTTGGGGGAGCTGTTTTTT. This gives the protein CASSLDLGELFF.

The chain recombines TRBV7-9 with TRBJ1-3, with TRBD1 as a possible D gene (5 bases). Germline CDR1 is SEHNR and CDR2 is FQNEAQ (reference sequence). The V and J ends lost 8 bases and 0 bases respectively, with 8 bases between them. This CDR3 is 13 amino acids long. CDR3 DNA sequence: TGTGCCAGCGGGACGGTCTCTGGAAACACCATATATTTT. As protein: CASGTVSGNTIYF.

CDR3 protein: CASSRGLSGRHQETQYF. DNA of the CDR3: TGTGCCAGCAGCCGAGGGTTGAGCGGGAGACACCAAGAGACCCAGTACTTC. The V call is TRBV3-1 (or the pseudogene TRBV3-2), the J call TRBJ2-5, with 8 bases fitting TRBD2. The CDR3 covers 17 residues. V was pared by 4 bases and J by 0 bases, with 10 bases of the junction left unmatched. Germline CDR1 LGHDT, CDR2 YNNKEL (reference sequence).

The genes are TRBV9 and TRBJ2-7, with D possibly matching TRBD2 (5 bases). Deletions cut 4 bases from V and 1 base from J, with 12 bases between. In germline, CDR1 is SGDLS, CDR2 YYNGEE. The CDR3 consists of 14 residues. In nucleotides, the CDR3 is TGTGCCAGCAGCCCCCTGGAGGTGTCCTACGAGCAGTACTTC. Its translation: CASSPLEVSYEQYF.

This chain's CDR3 is CASSGQGRPGETQYF. As DNA, the CDR3 is TGTGCCAGCAGCGGGCAGGGCCGCCCCGGGGAGACCCAGTACTTC. The chain is built from TRBV2 and TRBJ2-5, with D maybe TRBD1 (5 bases). The germline CDR1 and CDR2 sequences are SNHLY and FYNNEI. Trimming left V 6 bases short and J 5 bases short, with 19 bases between. There are 15 residues in the CDR3.

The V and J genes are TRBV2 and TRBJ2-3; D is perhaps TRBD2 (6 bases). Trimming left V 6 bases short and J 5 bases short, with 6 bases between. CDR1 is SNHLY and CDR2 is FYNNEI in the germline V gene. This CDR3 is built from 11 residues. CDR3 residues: CASREGDTQYF. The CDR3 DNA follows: TGTGCCAGCAGGGAGGGAGATACGCAGTATTTT.

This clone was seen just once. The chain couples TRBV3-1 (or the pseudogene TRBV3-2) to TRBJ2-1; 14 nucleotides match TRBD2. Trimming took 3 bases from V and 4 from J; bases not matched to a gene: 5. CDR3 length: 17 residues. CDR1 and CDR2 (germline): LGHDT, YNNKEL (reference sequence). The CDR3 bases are TGTGCCAGCAGCCAGGGACTAGCGGGGGTTCCTTACAATGAGCAGTTCTTC. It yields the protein CASSQGLAGVPYNEQFF.

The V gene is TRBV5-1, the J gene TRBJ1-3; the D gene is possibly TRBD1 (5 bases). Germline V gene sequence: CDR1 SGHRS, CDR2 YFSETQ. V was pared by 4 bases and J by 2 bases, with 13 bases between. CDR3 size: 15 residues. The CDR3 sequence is CASSPRGTPGNTIYF. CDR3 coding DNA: TGCGCCAGCAGCCCGAGGGGTACGCCTGGAAACACCATATATTTT.

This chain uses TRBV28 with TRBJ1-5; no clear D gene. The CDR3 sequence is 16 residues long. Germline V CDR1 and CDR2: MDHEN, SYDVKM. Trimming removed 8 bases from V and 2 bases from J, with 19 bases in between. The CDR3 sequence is CASGAGVGQGNQPQHF. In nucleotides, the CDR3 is TGTGCCAGCGGAGCTGGCGTCGGTCAAGGCAATCAGCCCCAGCATTTT.

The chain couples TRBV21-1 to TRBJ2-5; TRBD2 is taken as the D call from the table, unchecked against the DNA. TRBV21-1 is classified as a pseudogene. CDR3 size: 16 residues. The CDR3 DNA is TGTGCCAGCAGCAAAGAGCCTAGCGGGGGCCAAGAGACCCAGTACTTC. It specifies CASSKEPSGGQETQYF.

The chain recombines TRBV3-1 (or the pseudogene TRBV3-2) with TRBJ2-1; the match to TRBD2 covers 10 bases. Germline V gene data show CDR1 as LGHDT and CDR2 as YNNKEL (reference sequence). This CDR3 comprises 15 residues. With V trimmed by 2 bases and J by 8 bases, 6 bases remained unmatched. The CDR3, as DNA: TGTGCCAGCAGCCAATTTGGACTAGCGGAGGATGAGCAGTTCTTC. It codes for CASSQFGLAEDEQFF.

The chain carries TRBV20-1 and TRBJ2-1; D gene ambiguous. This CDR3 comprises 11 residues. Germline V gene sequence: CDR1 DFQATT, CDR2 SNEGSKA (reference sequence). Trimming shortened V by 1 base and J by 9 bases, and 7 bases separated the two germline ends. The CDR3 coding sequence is TGCAGTGCTAGAGTATACGGTGAGCAGTTCTTC. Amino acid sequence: CSARVYGEQFF.